A selection of T cell receptor beta chains follows, all from one sample in a study of blood T cell repertoires in COVID-19. Profiling relied on immunoSEQ multiplex PCR, and the TCRdb table lists in-frame clones only, not all of them. The data show roughly 110,000 clones, more than 80% seen once. The specimen sequenced was peripheral blood. Every receptor here comes from a woman between 40 and 55 years old with acute or convalescent COVID-19. The CDR3 runs from the conserved cysteine through the conserved F or W. Each record gives: V gene, clone size, D gene, J gene, CDR3 DNA, CDR3 protein. D genes are given only for firm matches. A row's size may be missing; if present it is once, few, many or a size class.

v_call: TRBV5-6; clone_size: NA; d_call: NA; j_call: TRBJ2-3; cdr3_nt: TGTGCCAGCAGCGAGGCCCCAAAAGATACGCAGTATTTT; cdr3_aa: CASSEAPKDTQYF
v_call: TRBV6-5; clone_size: NA; d_call: NA; j_call: TRBJ2-7; cdr3_nt: TGTGCCAGCATTTTACAGGAACTCTCCTACGAGCAGTACTTC; cdr3_aa: CASILQELSYEQYF
v_call: TRBV18; clone_size: once; d_call: TRBD1; j_call: TRBJ1-2; cdr3_nt: TGTGCCAGCTCACCGGTCCCGGGACAGGGAGGCTATGGCTACACCTTC; cdr3_aa: CASSPVPGQGGYGYTF
v_call: TRBV7-2; clone_size: NA; d_call: NA; j_call: TRBJ2-5; cdr3_nt: TGTGCCAGCAGCTTTTCAGGGCAAGAGACCCAGTACTTC; cdr3_aa: CASSFSGQETQYF
v_call: TRBV5-5; clone_size: NA; d_call: TRBD1; j_call: TRBJ1-1; cdr3_nt: TGTGCCAGCAGCTTGGCAGGGGGCCGGACTGAAGCTTTCTTT; cdr3_aa: CASSLAGGRTEAFF
v_call: TRBV5-1; clone_size: NA; d_call: NA; j_call: TRBJ1-2; cdr3_nt: TGCGCCAGCAGCTGGGCACAGAACTATGGCTACACCTTC; cdr3_aa: CASSWAQNYGYTF
v_call: TRBV14; clone_size: NA; d_call: NA; j_call: TRBJ2-1; cdr3_nt: TGTGCCAGCAGGCCGGGACAAGGGTTTATGGATGAGCAGTTCTTC; cdr3_aa: CASRPGQGFMDEQFF
v_call: TRBV2; clone_size: NA; d_call: TRBD1; j_call: TRBJ2-7; cdr3_nt: TGTGCCAGCACGGGACAGGGGGTGGTCGAGCAGTACTTC; cdr3_aa: CASTGQGVVEQYF
v_call: TRBV19; clone_size: NA; d_call: TRBD1; j_call: TRBJ2-7; cdr3_nt: TGTGCCAGTAGTTCCGGGCAGGGGGCTACCTACGAGCAGTACTTC; cdr3_aa: CASSSGQGATYEQYF
v_call: TRBV2; clone_size: NA; d_call: NA; j_call: TRBJ1-5; cdr3_nt: TGTGCCAGCAGCACAGGGTCGTTCAGCAATCAGCCCCAGCATTTT; cdr3_aa: CASSTGSFSNQPQHF
v_call: TRBV2; clone_size: NA; d_call: NA; j_call: TRBJ1-3; cdr3_nt: TGTGCCAGCAGGCCCCCTCAGAACTCTGGAAACACCATATATTTT; cdr3_aa: CASRPPQNSGNTIYF
v_call: TRBV6-5; clone_size: NA; d_call: NA; j_call: TRBJ2-1; cdr3_nt: TGTGCCAGCAGAGTACGACAGACCACAAACAATGAGCAGTTCTTC; cdr3_aa: CASRVRQTTNNEQFF
v_call: TRBV5-4; clone_size: NA; d_call: TRBD2; j_call: TRBJ2-3; cdr3_nt: TGTGCCAGCAGCTCTCGGGCGGGGGGCCGGGCAGATACGCAGTATTTT; cdr3_aa: CASSSRAGGRADTQYF
v_call: TRBV21-1; clone_size: once; d_call: NA; j_call: TRBJ2-3; cdr3_nt: TGTGCCAGCATTAGACAGGAACACACAGATACGCAGTATTTT; cdr3_aa: CASIRQEHTDTQYF
v_call: TRBV18; clone_size: NA; d_call: NA; j_call: TRBJ1-2; cdr3_nt: TGTGCCAGCTCACCCCGGGACTCCAACTATGGCTACACCTTC; cdr3_aa: CASSPRDSNYGYTF
v_call: TRBV5-1; clone_size: NA; d_call: TRBD1; j_call: TRBJ2-2; cdr3_nt: TGCGCCAGCAGACAGGGGTTGACGCTGAACACCGGGGAGCTGTTTTTT; cdr3_aa: CASRQGLTLNTGELFF